Following are 23 T cell receptor beta chains from one sample sequenced in a study of blood T cell repertoires in COVID-19. Profiled with immunoSEQ multiplex PCR; TCRdb holds only in-frame clones, not every one. The table shows roughly 180,000 clones, with around 79% occurring only once. The sample comprised peripheral blood. The receptors were gathered from a woman aged 55-70 years with COVID-19, enrolled during active disease.

The chain carries TRBV11-3 and TRBJ2-3; 9 bases map to TRBD2. Germline-derived CDR1 and CDR2 are SGHNT and YENEEA. This CDR3 comprises 15 residues. Trimming took 5 bases from V and 3 from J; bases not matched to a gene: 6. The CDR3 DNA sequence: TGTGCCAGCAGCCTAAGAGCGGGGGGAACAGATACGCAGTATTTT. Translating it yields CASSLRAGGTDTQYF.

This chain uses TRBV7-9 with TRBJ1-2, with 9 bases matching TRBD1. Germline CDR1 SEHNR, CDR2 FQNEAQ (reference sequence). Losses at the gene ends were 4 bases for V and 3 bases for J; bases not matched to a gene: 9. This CDR3 contains 16 residues. The CDR3 bases are TGTGCCAGCAGCTCCACGGACAGGGGCCATGACTATGGCTACACCTTC. It encodes CASSSTDRGHDYGYTF.

Concerning this clone: At one boundary the junction diverges from the germline segment, which might be a read error. The genes are TRBV7-7 and TRBJ2-1; 7 nucleotides match TRBD2. The germline gives CDR1 SSHAT, CDR2 FNYEAQ (reference sequence). This CDR3 has 15 residues. The CDR3 DNA follows: TGTGCTAGCAGCTTAGATGCGGGGGTGGAGGGGAAGCAGTTCTTC. Amino acids: CASSLDAGVEGKQFF.

This chain joins TRBV28 and TRBJ1-2; D remains ambiguous. Germline V gene data show CDR1 as MDHEN and CDR2 as SYDVKM. Deletions cut 8 bases from V and 2 bases from J, with 9 bases between. There are 12 residues in the CDR3. CDR3 bases: TGTGCCAGCTCTCCCGTAAACTATGGCTACACCTTC. It translates to CASSPVNYGYTF.

V gene TRBV5-1 combines with J gene TRBJ1-2; 10 bases are a match to TRBD1. With 4 bases clipped from V and 3 bases from J, the junction kept 9 bases outside the gene matches. The CDR3 has 16 residues. Germline CDR1 reads SGHRS; CDR2 reads YFSETQ. CDR3 amino acids: CASSIHGTGADYGYTF. The CDR3 DNA reads TGCGCCAGCAGCATTCACGGGACAGGGGCTGACTATGGCTACACCTTC.

About this clone itself: The identical CDR3 is also encoded by other nucleotide sequences in the sample. The chain carries TRBV27 and TRBJ1-6; 9 nucleotides align to TRBD1. There are 14 residues in the CDR3. Germline trimming cut 5 bases from V and 10 bases from J; bases unmatched to any gene: 6. The germline V gene has CDR1 MNHEY and CDR2 SMNVEV (reference sequence). The CDR3 DNA is TGTGCCAGCAGTCGACAGGGGGGAGGGTCACCCCTCCACTTT. Translating it yields CASSRQGGGSPLHF.

CDR3 loop: CASSAAGGAYGYTF. As DNA, the CDR3 is TGTGCCAGCAGCGCCGCTGGGGGCGCGTATGGCTACACCTTC. The chain has TRBV9 and TRBJ1-2; tentative D call: TRBD1 (6 bases). The germline CDR1 and CDR2 sequences are SGDLS and YYNGEE. Trimming stripped 3 bases from V and 5 bases from J, with 14 bases between. The CDR3 consists of 14 residues.

This clone was detected only once. This rearrangement joins TRBV5-1 to TRBJ2-1; no reliable D call. The germline gives CDR1 SGHRS, CDR2 YFSETQ. V lost 6 bases to trimming and J lost 8 bases, with 18 bases between them. CDR3 length: 14 residues. The CDR3 nucleotides read TGCGCCAGCAACCCCCCCGGAGTCTTGGATGAGCAGTTCTTC. Its translation: CASNPPGVLDEQFF.

V usage is TRBV3-1 (or the pseudogene TRBV3-2) and J usage is TRBJ2-3, with 11 bases fitting TRBD2. Germline V gene data show CDR1 as LGHDT and CDR2 as YNNKEL (reference sequence). CDR3 length: 19 residues. The V and J ends lost 4 bases and 5 bases, in that order; junction bases with no gene match: 17. CDR3 region: CASSPVVLAGGLLRDTQYF. The CDR3 nucleotides are TGTGCCAGCAGCCCCGTAGTTCTAGCGGGGGGCCTATTGCGAGATACGCAGTATTTT.

This clone has more than one count but fewer than ten. The V gene is TRBV24-1, the J gene TRBJ2-5; 9 bases fit TRBD1. V was pared by 4 bases and J by 3 bases, with 5 bases of the junction left unmatched. Per germline, CDR1 KGHDR and CDR2 SFDVKD. This CDR3 comprises 15 residues. The CDR3, as DNA: TGTGCCACCAGTGAGGCGGGACAGGGTGAAGAGACCCAGTACTTC. It is translated as CATSEAGQGEETQYF.

The rearrangement joins TRBV6-5 to TRBJ2-7; possibly TRBD2 for D (7 bases). CDR3 length equals 15 residues. Germline V lookup: CDR1 MNHEY, CDR2 SVGAGI. V lost 6 bases to trimming and J lost 5 bases, with 20 bases between them. CDR3 nucleotide sequence: TGTGCCAGCAGACCCCCACGGGGGGCGGGCAACGAGCAGTACTTC. Translation gives CASRPPRGAGNEQYF.

This clone was detected once. This rearrangement joins TRBV5-1 to TRBJ2-5; maybe TRBD2 (5 bases). The V and J ends lost 4 bases and 3 bases respectively, with 13 bases between them. Germline assignment: CDR1 SGHRS and CDR2 YFSETQ. CDR3 size: 14 residues. The CDR3 DNA reads TGCGCCAGCAGCGGTCAAGTCGGGGAAGAGACCCAGTACTTC. It specifies CASSGQVGEETQYF.

This rearrangement joins TRBV27 to TRBJ2-7, with 9 bases matching TRBD1. The CDR3 has 16 residues. V shed 2 bases, J shed 6 bases, and the junction held 11 bases outside the gene matches. Germline V CDR1 and CDR2: MNHEY, SMNVEV (reference sequence). CDR3 bases: TGTGCCAGCAGTTTACACGGTTTGGGACAGGGAGCCGAGCAGTACTTC. This encodes CASSLHGLGQGAEQYF.

The V and J genes are TRBV6-5 and TRBJ1-1; D is unclear. The germline V gene encodes CDR1 MNHEY and CDR2 SVGAGI. This CDR3 has 10 residues. Trimming shortened V by 7 bases and J by 10 bases, and 10 bases separated the two germline ends. The CDR3 here is CASIGPSAFF. DNA for the CDR3: TGTGCCAGCATCGGTCCCTCAGCTTTCTTT.

The chain has TRBV7-9 and TRBJ2-2; D gene unclear. V was shortened by 5 bases and J by 1 base, with 5 bases between the two germline ends. Germline-derived CDR1 and CDR2 are SEHNR and FQNEAQ (reference sequence). The CDR3 extends over 13 amino acids. The CDR3 sequence is CASSPLNTGELFF. CDR3 DNA: TGTGCCAGCAGCCCATTGAACACCGGGGAGCTGTTTTTT.

Only one count was recorded for this clone. CDR3 sequence reads: CASSQVRNIQYF. In DNA, the CDR3 is TGTGCCAGCAGCCAAGTTAGAAACATTCAGTACTTC. The chain combines TRBV14 with TRBJ2-4; no definite D call. The germline V gene has CDR1 SGHDN and CDR2 FVKESK. Between the trimmed V and J ends, which lost 1 base and 6 bases, there was a span of 4 bases. The CDR3 is 12 residues long.

The chain is built from TRBV13 and TRBJ2-7; 11 bases agree with TRBD2. The CDR3 extends over 17 amino acids. CDR1 PRHDT and CDR2 FYEKMQ come from the germline V gene (reference sequence). Losses at the gene ends were 0 bases for V and 3 bases for J; bases not matched to a gene: 7. CDR3 in DNA: TGTGCCAGCAGCTTAGGGCTAGCGGGGGGACGAGACTACGAGCAGTACTTC. Translating it yields CASSLGLAGGRDYEQYF.

The count of this clone is one. J is TRBJ2-3 and V is TRBV4-3, with 7 bases aligning to TRBD2. CDR1 and CDR2 from the germline V gene are LGHNA and YSLEER. The CDR3 sequence is 18 residues long. The J segment lost 1 base and the V segment lost 4 bases, leaving 14 bases of the junction unmatched. CDR3 in DNA: TGCGCCAGCAGCCTTGGGGCTAGCGGAACAACGGGCACAGATACGCAGTATTTT. This sequence encodes CASSLGASGTTGTDTQYF.

This chain uses TRBV6-5 with TRBJ2-2; D is perhaps TRBD1 (5 bases). The V end lost 10 bases, the J end lost 1 base, and 16 bases lay between the germline ends. Germline V gene sequence: CDR1 MNHEY, CDR2 SVGAGI. The CDR3 loop spans 15 amino acids. The CDR3 is CATTGNRLNTGELFF. CDR3 in DNA: TGTGCCACTACAGGCAACAGGTTGAACACCGGGGAGCTGTTTTTT.

The sample holds one count of this clone. The chain couples TRBV11-2 to TRBJ1-6, with D tentatively TRBD1 (6 bases). CDR1 and CDR2 from the germline V gene are SGHAT and FQNNGV. This CDR3 is 14 amino acids long. V lost 5 bases and J lost 4, with 9 bases in between. CDR3 nucleotides: TGTGCCAGCAGCCAAGGGGGTTATAATTCACCCCTCCACTTT. The encoded protein is CASSQGGYNSPLHF.

The chain carries TRBV13 and TRBJ2-1, with 10 bases aligning to TRBD1. J lost 8 bases, V lost 3 bases, and 22 bases had no gene match. This CDR3 is 20 amino acids long. The germline gives CDR1 PRHDT, CDR2 FYEKMQ (reference sequence). The CDR3 DNA follows: TGTGCCAGCAGCTTCCGCGGGACAGGGGCCCGAGAATCAGAGGGCGATGAGCAGTTCTTC. It codes for CASSFRGTGARESEGDEQFF.

The V call is TRBV27, the J call TRBJ2-2; 12 bases align to TRBD1. Germline trimming cut 5 bases from V and 6 bases from J; bases unmatched to any gene: 7. The germline V gene has CDR1 MNHEY and CDR2 SMNVEV (reference sequence). The CDR3 sequence is 16 residues long. The CDR3 DNA follows: TGTGCCAGCAGTCGCTTAAGGGACAGGGGGCCCGGGGAGCTGTTTTTT. Translating it yields CASSRLRDRGPGELFF.

This chain uses TRBV28 with TRBJ1-5; no reliable D call. Germline assignment: CDR1 MDHEN and CDR2 SYDVKM. CDR3 length: 14 amino acids. V dropped 2 bases and J dropped 6 bases, with 11 bases sitting between them. Written as DNA, the CDR3 is TGTGCCAGCAGTTTACTGGCAGAGGGTCAGCCCCAGCATTTT. Translated: CASSLLAEGQPQHF.